The rows below give T cell receptor beta chains drawn from one sample of a study. TCRdb recomputed calls from the 5' RACE reads with MiXCR, one row per CDR3 protein. Among 50,000 to 70,000 distinct CDR3 sequences listed, roughly 20% were seen once. The sample taken for sequencing was tumor-infiltrating Tregs sorted from the breast tumor. These receptors were taken from a female donor with breast cancer. Both conserved end residues are part of each CDR3. A D gene is named only where the DNA matches it firmly. A clone size is listed for some rows: how often the clone was seen (once, few, many), or a class if it is expanded.

v_gene: TRBV20-1; d_gene: NA; abundance: few; j_gene: TRBJ1-5; CDR3nt: TGCAGTGCTAGAGAACCGGGACAAGTCGGTCAGCCCCAGCATTTT; CDR3aa: CSAREPGQVGQPQHF
v_gene: TRBV29-1; d_gene: NA; abundance: NA; j_gene: TRBJ1-4; CDR3nt: TGCAGCGTTGCAGAACTAAGAAATGAAAAACTGTTTTTT; CDR3aa: CSVAELRNEKLFF
v_gene: TRBV6-2/TRBV6-3; d_gene: NA; abundance: few; j_gene: TRBJ1-2; CDR3nt: TGTGCCAGCAGGGGCGTCGTGCAGGACCAAGGCTACACCTTC; CDR3aa: CASRGVVQDQGYTF
v_gene: TRBV7-2; d_gene: NA; abundance: NA; j_gene: TRBJ1-3; CDR3nt: TGTGCCAGCAGTACCTTGGGAAACACCATATATTTT; CDR3aa: CASSTLGNTIYF
v_gene: TRBV12-3/TRBV12-4; d_gene: NA; abundance: few; j_gene: TRBJ1-6; CDR3nt: TGTGCCAGCAGCCCCCGATCCGATTCACCCCTCCACTTT; CDR3aa: CASSPRSDSPLHF
v_gene: TRBV20-1; d_gene: NA; abundance: NA; j_gene: TRBJ2-4; CDR3nt: TGCAGTGCTAAGAGAAGCGGCATTCAGTACTTC; CDR3aa: CSAKRSGIQYF
v_gene: TRBV20-1; d_gene: NA; abundance: NA; j_gene: TRBJ2-3; CDR3nt: TGCAGTGCCCGAGGGGCAATTAGCACAGATACGCAGTATTTT; CDR3aa: CSARGAISTDTQYF
v_gene: TRBV12-3/TRBV12-4; d_gene: NA; abundance: NA; j_gene: TRBJ1-2; CDR3nt: TGTGCCAGCAGCCTAGGGTCGGGCTTCGGGGTGAATGGCTACACCTTC; CDR3aa: CASSLGSGFGVNGYTF
v_gene: TRBV25-1; d_gene: TRBD1; abundance: many; j_gene: TRBJ2-3; CDR3nt: TGTGCCAGCGGGCGACAGGGCGCAGATACGCAGTATTTT; CDR3aa: CASGRQGADTQYF
v_gene: TRBV20-1; d_gene: TRBD2; abundance: many; j_gene: TRBJ2-7; CDR3nt: TGCAGTGCTAGAGCGGGAGGGAGGTACGAGCAGTACTTC; CDR3aa: CSARAGGRYEQYF
v_gene: TRBV9; d_gene: NA; abundance: medium-sized; j_gene: TRBJ1-1; CDR3nt: TGTGCCAGCAGCGTAGGGTCCGCACCGGGATCGGAAGCTTTCTTT; CDR3aa: CASSVGSAPGSEAFF
v_gene: TRBV20-1; d_gene: TRBD1; abundance: few; j_gene: TRBJ1-1; CDR3nt: TGCAGTGCTAGGGATGGACAGGGGAACCAAGCTTTCTTT; CDR3aa: CSARDGQGNQAFF
v_gene: TRBV5-1; d_gene: NA; abundance: NA; j_gene: TRBJ2-5; CDR3nt: TGCGCCAGCAGCTTGGAAGGTGCAGAGACCCAGTACTTC; CDR3aa: CASSLEGAETQYF
v_gene: TRBV2; d_gene: NA; abundance: NA; j_gene: TRBJ2-7; CDR3nt: TGTGCCAGCACCCCGGACCTCCACCGCTACGAGCAGTACTTC; CDR3aa: CASTPDLHRYEQYF
v_gene: TRBV5-1; d_gene: NA; abundance: NA; j_gene: TRBJ2-7; CDR3nt: TGTGCCAGCAGCTTGGAGGTCGGCGAGCAGTACTTC; CDR3aa: CASSLEVGEQYF
v_gene: TRBV7-2; d_gene: NA; abundance: few; j_gene: TRBJ2-1; CDR3nt: TGTGCCAGCGGTGGGTCGGCAGGGAAATATGAGCAGTTCTTC; CDR3aa: CASGGSAGKYEQFF
v_gene: TRBV6-6; d_gene: NA; abundance: NA; j_gene: TRBJ1-1; CDR3nt: TGTGCCAGCAGCCCACCCGGAGTGTCGAACACTGAAGCTTTCTTT; CDR3aa: CASSPPGVSNTEAFF
v_gene: TRBV7-6; d_gene: NA; abundance: few; j_gene: TRBJ2-2; CDR3nt: TGTGCCAGCAGCTTATCTGAGAACACCGGGGAGCTGTTTTTT; CDR3aa: CASSLSENTGELFF
v_gene: TRBV12-3/TRBV12-4; d_gene: TRBD2; abundance: medium-sized; j_gene: TRBJ2-3; CDR3nt: TGTGCCAGCAGTTTACTAGCGGGAGATACGCAGTATTTT; CDR3aa: CASSLLAGDTQYF
v_gene: TRBV12-3/TRBV12-4; d_gene: TRBD2; abundance: NA; j_gene: TRBJ2-7; CDR3nt: TGTGCCGGCAGTTTAAGGCTAGCGGGAGTCTTTTGGGCCTACGAGCAGTACTTC; CDR3aa: CAGSLRLAGVFWAYEQYF
v_gene: TRBV7-2; d_gene: NA; abundance: few; j_gene: TRBJ1-5; CDR3nt: TGTGCCAGCAGCTTAGATACGGGGCGCTTTCAGCCCCAGCATTTT; CDR3aa: CASSLDTGRFQPQHF
v_gene: TRBV5-1; d_gene: NA; abundance: few; j_gene: TRBJ1-2; CDR3nt: TGCGCCAGCAGCTTGGAAGTGAACTCAAACTATGGCTACACCTTC; CDR3aa: CASSLEVNSNYGYTF
v_gene: TRBV6-1; d_gene: NA; abundance: few; j_gene: TRBJ1-3; CDR3nt: TGTGCCAGCAGACGACTGGACTCTGGAAACACCATATATTTT; CDR3aa: CASRRLDSGNTIYF
v_gene: TRBV11-2; d_gene: NA; abundance: NA; j_gene: TRBJ2-1; CDR3nt: TGTGCCAGCAGCTTGCAAACAGGAGCCGCTGAGCAGTTCTTC; CDR3aa: CASSLQTGAAEQFF
v_gene: TRBV7-9; d_gene: NA; abundance: NA; j_gene: TRBJ1-1; CDR3nt: TGTGCCAGCACCGGACAGCTATTAAACACTGAAGCTTTCTTT; CDR3aa: CASTGQLLNTEAFF
v_gene: TRBV20-1; d_gene: NA; abundance: many; j_gene: TRBJ1-2; CDR3nt: TGCAGTGCTAGAGGGGCCAGCGCTGGCTACACCTTC; CDR3aa: CSARGASAGYTF
v_gene: TRBV5-1; d_gene: TRBD2; abundance: many; j_gene: TRBJ2-1; CDR3nt: TGCGCCAGCAGCTCCGGGACTAGCACGAACAATGAGCAGTTCTTC; CDR3aa: CASSSGTSTNNEQFF
v_gene: TRBV5-1; d_gene: NA; abundance: few; j_gene: TRBJ1-1; CDR3nt: TGCGCCAGCAGCTTTGAGATGAACACTGAAGCTTTCTTT; CDR3aa: CASSFEMNTEAFF
v_gene: TRBV6-5; d_gene: NA; abundance: few; j_gene: TRBJ1-6; CDR3nt: TGTGCCAGCAGTTATGGGCAGGCAAATAATTCACCCCTCCACTTT; CDR3aa: CASSYGQANNSPLHF
v_gene: TRBV7-9; d_gene: TRBD2; abundance: many; j_gene: TRBJ2-3; CDR3nt: TGTGCCAGCAGCTCGCCCGGGACTACAGATAGAGGGTATTTT; CDR3aa: CASSSPGTTDRGYF
v_gene: TRBV20-1; d_gene: NA; abundance: many; j_gene: TRBJ1-5; CDR3nt: TGCAGTGCTAGTACTAGGGAATATAGCAATCAGCCCCAGCATTTT; CDR3aa: CSASTREYSNQPQHF
v_gene: TRBV7-9; d_gene: TRBD1; abundance: NA; j_gene: TRBJ2-7; CDR3nt: TGTGCCAGCAGCGTAGCGAGGGGACAGACCTACGAGCAGTACTTC; CDR3aa: CASSVARGQTYEQYF
v_gene: TRBV6-6; d_gene: TRBD1; abundance: NA; j_gene: TRBJ1-1; CDR3nt: TGTGCCAGCAGTCCACGACAGGGATGGGAAGCTTTCTTT; CDR3aa: CASSPRQGWEAFF
v_gene: TRBV10-3; d_gene: NA; abundance: few; j_gene: TRBJ2-5; CDR3nt: TGTGCCATCAGTGGCCAGGGTCAAGAGACCCAGTACTTC; CDR3aa: CAISGQGQETQYF
v_gene: TRBV5-1; d_gene: TRBD1; abundance: NA; j_gene: TRBJ2-3; CDR3nt: TGCGCCAGCAGCCAAACTACCACAGGGGGGAGAACAGATACGCAGTATTTT; CDR3aa: CASSQTTTGGRTDTQYF
v_gene: TRBV12-3/TRBV12-4; d_gene: NA; abundance: NA; j_gene: TRBJ1-3; CDR3nt: TGTGCCAGCAGTTTAGAGAGAAACACCATATATTTT; CDR3aa: CASSLERNTIYF
v_gene: TRBV4-3; d_gene: NA; abundance: NA; j_gene: TRBJ1-5; CDR3nt: TGTGCCAACAGCCAAGTGGGTCAGGGCGGGGATCAGCCCCAGCATTTT; CDR3aa: CANSQVGQGGDQPQHF
v_gene: TRBV7-2; d_gene: NA; abundance: NA; j_gene: TRBJ1-2; CDR3nt: TGTGCCAGCAGCAACCTGCCGGGGACCTATGGCTACACCTTC; CDR3aa: CASSNLPGTYGYTF
v_gene: TRBV6-6; d_gene: TRBD2; abundance: few; j_gene: TRBJ2-6; CDR3nt: TGTGCCAGCAGTTATCATCGAGGGCGCGGGGGCTCTGGGGCCAACGTCCTGACTTTC; CDR3aa: CASSYHRGRGGSGANVLTF
v_gene: TRBV5-1; d_gene: NA; abundance: few; j_gene: TRBJ2-7; CDR3nt: TGCGCCAGCAGCAAGGACAGCTACGAGCAGTACTTC; CDR3aa: CASSKDSYEQYF
v_gene: TRBV28; d_gene: TRBD1; abundance: NA; j_gene: TRBJ1-1; CDR3nt: TGTGCCAGCAGTTTATCTTCGACAGGGAGAGCTTTCTTT; CDR3aa: CASSLSSTGRAFF
v_gene: TRBV7-6; d_gene: NA; abundance: NA; j_gene: TRBJ1-1; CDR3nt: TGTGCCAGCAGCGCCGGGGGGTCGACCACTGAAGCTTTCTTT; CDR3aa: CASSAGGSTTEAFF
v_gene: TRBV5-5; d_gene: NA; abundance: NA; j_gene: TRBJ2-7; CDR3nt: TGTGCCAGCAGCTTTCTCAGGGAGAACGAGCAGTACTTC; CDR3aa: CASSFLRENEQYF
v_gene: TRBV20-1; d_gene: NA; abundance: few; j_gene: TRBJ2-5; CDR3nt: TGCAGTGCACAGTCGGGACCATACCTCCAAGAGACCCAGTACTTC; CDR3aa: CSAQSGPYLQETQYF
v_gene: TRBV20-1; d_gene: TRBD1; abundance: once; j_gene: TRBJ2-3; CDR3nt: TGCAGTGCTAAGGGGGCAGGCACAGACACGCAGTATTTT; CDR3aa: CSAKGAGTDTQYF
v_gene: TRBV7-2; d_gene: TRBD2; abundance: NA; j_gene: TRBJ2-7; CDR3nt: TGTGCCAGCAGCTCCGCTAGCGGGAAATCCTACGAGCAGTACTTC; CDR3aa: CASSSASGKSYEQYF
v_gene: TRBV12-3/TRBV12-4; d_gene: NA; abundance: many; j_gene: TRBJ2-3; CDR3nt: TGTGCCAGCAGGTGGGCATATACGCAGTATTTT; CDR3aa: CASRWAYTQYF
v_gene: TRBV5-1; d_gene: NA; abundance: few; j_gene: TRBJ1-2; CDR3nt: TGCGCCAGCAGCTTGGCCGGGTCAGCTAACTATGGCTACACCTTC; CDR3aa: CASSLAGSANYGYTF
v_gene: TRBV10-3; d_gene: TRBD1; abundance: NA; j_gene: TRBJ2-1; CDR3nt: TGTGCCATCAGTGGACAGGGAGTGGGAATCAATGAGCAGTTCTTC; CDR3aa: CAISGQGVGINEQFF
v_gene: TRBV18; d_gene: NA; abundance: NA; j_gene: TRBJ1-4; CDR3nt: TGTGCCAGCTCACCAGGGAGAGTCGAAAAACTGTTTTTT; CDR3aa: CASSPGRVEKLFF
v_gene: TRBV5-1; d_gene: NA; abundance: NA; j_gene: TRBJ1-1; CDR3nt: TGCGCCAGCAGCTTGCGGTCGGGGAGTACTGAAGCTTTCTTT; CDR3aa: CASSLRSGSTEAFF
v_gene: TRBV7-9; d_gene: TRBD1; abundance: many; j_gene: TRBJ1-4; CDR3nt: TGTGCCAGCAGCCGAATCCCTACCGGGACAGATGAAAAACTGTTTTTT; CDR3aa: CASSRIPTGTDEKLFF
v_gene: TRBV6-2/TRBV6-3; d_gene: NA; abundance: many; j_gene: TRBJ2-4; CDR3nt: TGTGCCAGTCCCTATGTAGCCAAAAACATTCAGTACTTC; CDR3aa: CASPYVAKNIQYF
v_gene: TRBV18; d_gene: NA; abundance: NA; j_gene: TRBJ1-1; CDR3nt: TGTGCCAGCTCACCAGGGAAGCACACTGAAGCTTCCTTT; CDR3aa: CASSPGKHTEASF
v_gene: TRBV12-3/TRBV12-4; d_gene: NA; abundance: medium-sized; j_gene: TRBJ2-7; CDR3nt: TGTGCCAGCAGTGCGACCTACGAGCAGTACTTC; CDR3aa: CASSATYEQYF